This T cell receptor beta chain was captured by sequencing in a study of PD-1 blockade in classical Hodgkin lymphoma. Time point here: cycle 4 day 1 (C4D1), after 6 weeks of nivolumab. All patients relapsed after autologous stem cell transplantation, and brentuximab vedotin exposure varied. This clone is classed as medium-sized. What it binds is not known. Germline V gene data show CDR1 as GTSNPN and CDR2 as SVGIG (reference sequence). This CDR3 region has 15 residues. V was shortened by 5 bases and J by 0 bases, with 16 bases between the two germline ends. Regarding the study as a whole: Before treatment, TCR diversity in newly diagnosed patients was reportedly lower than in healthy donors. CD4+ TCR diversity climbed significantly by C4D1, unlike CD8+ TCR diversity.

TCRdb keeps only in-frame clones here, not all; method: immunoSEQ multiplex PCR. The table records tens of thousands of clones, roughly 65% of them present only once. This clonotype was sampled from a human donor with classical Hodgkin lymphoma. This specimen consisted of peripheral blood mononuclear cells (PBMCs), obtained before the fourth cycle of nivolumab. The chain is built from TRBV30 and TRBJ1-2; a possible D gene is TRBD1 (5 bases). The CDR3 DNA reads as TGTGCCTGGGGACTAAGGGACGGAGCTAACTATGGCTACACCTTC. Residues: CAWGLRDGANYGYTF.